The text below deals with one T cell receptor beta chain. The antigen is undetermined. These data originate in a study of tumor-infiltrating lymphocytes in primary liver carcinoma. Study-wide context: All patients, whether men or women, fell within 30 to 69 years of age.

Germline trimming cut 10 bases from V and 5 bases from J; bases unmatched to any gene: 19. Germline CDR1 MNHEY, CDR2 SVGEGT. The CDR3 has 18 residues. Germline DNA was extracted too, while blood RNA derived from unsorted whole blood. The patients lived with chronic HBV infection and had not yet received any treatment. General study results and limits: Relative to blood, tumors carried a significantly larger fraction of the repertoire in their top 250 clones (p = 0.039). Less overlap was seen in tumor-adjacent and tumor-blood pairs than in tumor region pairs.

TCR beta cDNA was prepared out of about 510 ng total RNA by means of a constant-region primer. It was through three nested multiplex PCR rounds of slightly modified ARM-PCR that TCR beta libraries arose. With TRBV1-TRBV30 forward primers and a C-beta reverse primer, the first two PCR rounds were run for approximately 10 cycles each. In TCRdb, the multiplex PCR reads were re-called with MiXCR into one record per CDR3 protein. In the table there are fewer than 400,000 distinct CDR3 sequences, more than 55% of which are singletons. The sample comprised peripheral blood. The gene calls are TRBV6-2 or TRBV6-3 and TRBJ2-5; 13 bases match TRBD2. This clonotype was sampled from a man aged 35 to 55 with primary liver carcinoma and hepatitis B virus infection. In DNA, the CDR3 is TGTGCCATCAACCCTACCCGTCGGACTAGCGGGAGAAGGGAGACCCAGTACTTC. Encoded protein: CAINPTRRTSGRRETQYF.